The 9 T cell receptor beta chains in this list originate from one sample, sequenced in a study of T cells after yellow fever vaccination. Each CDR3 protein is one row after TCRdb ran MiXCR on the 5' RACE reads. This sample carries 400,000 to 650,000 distinct CDR3 sequences, about a fifth of them seen once, and the ten largest clones take about a sixth. The source material was PBMCs, sampled less than 25 days after the first yellow fever vaccination. These receptors were obtained from a man aged 18-30 years who received the YFV17D yellow fever vaccine.

The chain uses TRBV7-2 and TRBJ2-7, with 9 bases identical to TRBD1. The junction had 10 bases not matched to a gene; V was cut back by 4 bases and J by 0 bases. The CDR3 runs to 17 residues. Per germline, CDR1 SGHTA and CDR2 FQGNSA. CDR3 region: CASSSGTGTWSSYEQYF. Written as DNA, the CDR3 is TGTGCCAGCAGCTCCGGGACAGGGACATGGAGCTCCTACGAGCAGTACTTC.

The genes are TRBV5-1 and TRBJ1-1; a possible D gene is TRBD1 (5 bases). Germline CDR1 and CDR2: SGHRS and YFSETQ. The CDR3 length is 15 residues. Trimming took off 0 bases at V and 4 bases at J, with 13 bases between the two ends. CDR3 sequence reads: CASSLGNAGPTEAFF. CDR3 DNA sequence: TGCGCCAGCAGCTTGGGTAACGCAGGGCCCACTGAAGCTTTCTTT.

This clonotype appeared many times. Sequence at one end of the junction differs from germline and may be a read error. The chain employs TRBV15 and TRBJ1-2; D might be TRBD1 (5 bases). CDR3 length: 13 residues. Germline CDR1 LNHNV, CDR2 YYDKDF (reference sequence). CDR3 sequence: CATSRPPDTHNFF. CDR3 nucleotides: TGTGCCACCAGCAGACCACCGGACACCCACAACTTCTTC.

This clonotype was observed a few times. CDR3 in DNA: TGTGCCAGCAGTTACGCTCCGGGGACCCAGTACTTC. Its protein product is CASSYAPGTQYF. This rearrangement joins TRBV6-6 to TRBJ2-5, with no clear D. The CDR3 covers 12 residues. V was trimmed by 2 bases and J by 7 bases, leaving 8 bases between them. Per germline, CDR1 MNHNY and CDR2 SVGAGI (reference sequence).

The genes are TRBV18 and TRBJ1-4, with D hard to call. Germline V gene lookup returns CDR1 KGHSH and CDR2 LQKENI. CDR3 length: 17 amino acids. V lost 3 bases and J lost 0, with 14 bases in between. CDR3 nucleotide sequence: TGTGCCAGCTCACCGTTTGATTTACGCGCAACTAATGAAAAACTGTTTTTT. Translating it yields CASSPFDLRATNEKLFF.

This clonotype has at least ten counts. The chain recombines TRBV7-2 with TRBJ1-5, with D unresolved. The CDR3 spans 13 residues. Germline V gene sequence: CDR1 SGHTA, CDR2 FQGNSA. The ends were cut back, 8 bases at V and 2 bases at J, with 10 bases in the middle. The CDR3 reads CASGVRGNQPQHF. The CDR3 DNA reads as TGTGCCAGCGGGGTACGAGGCAATCAGCCCCAGCATTTT.

The table lists this clonotype with a few counts. The V and J genes are TRBV7-8 and TRBJ2-3, with D perhaps TRBD1 (6 bases). Germline V gives CDR1 SGHVS, CDR2 FQNEAQ. V shed 9 bases and J shed 0 bases, with 10 bases lying between them. The CDR3 runs 13 residues. CDR3 DNA: TGTGCCAGTGACAGGCGAAGCACAGATACGCAGTATTTT. This codes for CASDRRSTDTQYF. The whole variable domain, remainder taken from reference TRBV7-8 and TRBJ2-3, is GAGVSQSPRYKVAKRGQDVALRCDPISGHVSLFWYQQALGQGPEFLTYFQNEAQLDKSGLPSDRFFAERPEGSVSTLKIQRTQQEDSAVYLCASDRRSTDTQYFGPGTRLTVL.

This clonotype was seen more than once but under ten times. The CDR3 region has the DNA TGTGCCAGCAGCTTGACTCTTATGGCCGAGCAGTACGTC. As protein: CASSLTLMAEQYV. The chain has TRBV5-5 and TRBJ2-7; the D is unclear. The length of the CDR3 is 13 residues. Germline lookup yields CDR1 SGHKS and CDR2 YYEKEE (reference sequence). With 1 base removed from V and 6 bases from J, the gap between germline ends came to 11 bases.

This clonotype was detected only a few times. V gene TRBV5-5 combines with J gene TRBJ2-3; D gene unclear. Trimming cost V 3 bases and J 2 bases, with 13 bases left between them. The V gene's germline CDR1 is SGHKS and CDR2 YYEKEE (reference sequence). CDR3 length: 15 residues. The chain's CDR3 is CASSYALGTTDTQYF. For the CDR3, the DNA is TGTGCCAGCAGCTACGCCCTAGGAACCACAGATACGCAGTATTTT.